A selection of T cell receptor beta chains follows, all from one sample in a study of tumor and adjacent non-tumor tissue in lung cancer. From the multiplex PCR reads, TCRdb called clonotypes with MiXCR, one entry per CDR3 protein. The sample shows about 86,000 distinct CDR3 sequences, around three quarters of them seen only once. The specimen sequenced was distant non-tumor lung tissue. The receptors stem from a woman in her fifties or sixties with non-small cell lung cancer. CDR3s include the opening cysteine and the closing phenylalanine or tryptophan. The D gene is left open where the match is weak.

J: TRBJ2-5
V: TRBV6-5
D: .
CDR3: CASSPGAVQEAQYF
DNA: TGTGCCAGCAGCCCCGGGGCAGTCCAAGAGGCCCAGTATTTC

J: TRBJ2-4
V: TRBV2
D: .
CDR3: CVSSGGTLSKNIQYF
DNA: TGTGTCAGCAGTGGAGGGACGCTTAGCAAAAACATTCAGTACTTC

J: TRBJ2-3
V: TRBV20-1
D: .
CDR3: CSTEGVSTATQYF
DNA: TGCAGTACCGAAGGCGTCAGCACAGCTACGCAGTATTTT

J: TRBJ1-1
V: TRBV6-5
D: .
CDR3: CTSSYSRGAHEAFF
DNA: TGTACCAGCAGCTACTCGCGGGGCGCCCATGAAGCTTTCTTT

J: TRBJ2-1
V: TRBV5-6
D: .
CDR3: CASATPGASSYNEQSF
DNA: TGTGCCAGCGCTACCCCCGGGGCAAGCTCCTACAATGAGCAGTCCTTC

J: TRBJ1-4
V: TRBV6-6
D: .
CDR3: CDNSSEAKLFF
DNA: TGTGACAACAGTTCGGAAGCAAAACTGTTTTTT

J: TRBJ2-1
V: TRBV6-5
D: .
CDR3: CASWETGGYNEQFF
DNA: TGTGCCAGCTGGGAGACAGGAGGGTACAATGAGCAGTTTTTC

J: TRBJ2-5
V: TRBV29-1
D: .
CDR3: CSGGRIGETQYF
DNA: TGCAGCGGTGGTAGAATCGGGGAGACCCAGTACTTC

J: TRBJ2-3
V: TRBV11-2
D: .
CDR3: CAGSLWGQLAIDMQYF
DNA: TGTGCCGGCAGCTTGTGGGGCCAGTTAGCGATAGATATGCAGTATTTT

J: TRBJ2-7
V: TRBV29-1
D: .
CDR3: CSVTGIRDEQYF
DNA: TGCAGCGTTACAGGGATAAGAGACGAGCAGTATTTC

J: TRBJ1-1
V: TRBV28
D: .
CDR3: CASNFPDRTEAFF
DNA: TGTGCCAGCAATTTCCCAGACAGGACTGAAGCCTTCTTT